These 11 T cell receptor beta chains share one sample of origin, sequenced in a study of T cell responses to AZD1222 COVID-19 vaccine. This table comes from immunoSEQ multiplex PCR, and its TCRdb copy is limited to in-frame clones, with some not included. Of around 120,000 clones in the sample, 90% to 95% were seen once. The specimen was peripheral blood, collected on day 0 of AZD1222 vaccination. These receptors came from an adult in good health.

Turning to this clone: Compared with germline, one end of the junction differs, possibly owing to a read error. The chain links TRBV7-7 to TRBJ2-1; 13 nucleotides agree with TRBD2. This CDR3 spans 19 amino acids. Germline assignment: CDR1 SSHAT and CDR2 FNYEAQ (reference sequence). The CDR3 here is CASRGLAGERVNSYNEQFF. CDR3 sequence (DNA): TGTGCTAGCAGAGGACTAGCGGGAGAGAGGGTGAACTCCTACAATGAGCAGTTCTTC.

This clone has a single count. The V and J genes are TRBV27 and TRBJ1-2; 7 bases fit TRBD1. Losses at the gene ends were 4 bases for V and 2 bases for J; bases not matched to a gene: 7. From germline, CDR1 is MNHEY and CDR2 SMNVEV (reference sequence). This CDR3 spans 15 amino acids. CDR3 residues: CASSSPGQTNYGYTF. In nucleotides, the CDR3 is TGTGCCAGCAGTTCTCCGGGACAGACCAACTATGGCTACACCTTC.

This chain uses TRBV19 with TRBJ1-5; TRBD1 is a possible D gene (5 bases). The germline gives CDR1 LNHDA, CDR2 SQIVND (reference sequence). This CDR3 region has 14 residues. The ends were cut back, 3 bases at V and 2 bases at J, with 8 bases in the middle. The CDR3 nucleotides read TGTGCCAGTAGTATCGGGGGACGCAATCAGCCCCAGCATTTT. It codes for CASSIGGRNQPQHF. Combining the CDR3 with reference TRBV19 and TRBJ1-5 gives the whole variable domain DGGITQSPKYLFRKEGQNVTLSCEQNLNHDAMYWYRQDPGQGLRLIYYSQIVNDFQKGDIAEGYSVSREKKESFPLTVTSAQKNPTAFYLCASSIGGRNQPQHFGDGTRLSIL.

The rearrangement joins TRBV9 to TRBJ1-4; the match to TRBD1 covers 7 bases. This CDR3 has 16 amino acids. V was clipped by 4 bases and J by 2 bases; unmatched bases: 8. Germline CDR1 SGDLS, CDR2 YYNGEE. CDR3 sequence: CASSPRRGGTNEKLFF. In DNA form, the CDR3 reads TGTGCCAGCAGCCCCCGGCGAGGGGGCACTAATGAAAAACTGTTTTTT.

The CDR3 is CASHGQGAAYGYTF. As DNA, the CDR3 is TGTGCCAGTCATGGCCAGGGGGCCGCTTATGGCTACACCTTC. The gene calls are TRBV19 and TRBJ1-2; 8 nucleotides agree with TRBD1. J gave up 5 bases and V 8 bases, and 10 bases lay outside the gene matches. Germline-derived CDR1 and CDR2 are LNHDA and SQIVND (reference sequence). The CDR3 has 14 amino acids. Variable domain in full (rest from reference TRBV19 and TRBJ1-2): DGGITQSPKYLFRKEGQNVTLSCEQNLNHDAMYWYRQDPGQGLRLIYYSQIVNDFQKGDIAEGYSVSREKKESFPLTVTSAQKNPTAFYLCASHGQGAAYGYTFGSGTRLTVV.

The J gene is TRBJ2-7, the V gene TRBV19; 9 bases agree with TRBD1. This CDR3 is 15 amino acids long. The junction had 9 bases not matched to a gene; V was cut back by 5 bases and J by 4 bases. Germline CDR1 LNHDA, CDR2 SQIVND (reference sequence). The CDR3 DNA reads TGTGCCAGTAGTTCATGGGGGACAGGGTCATACGAGCAGTACTTC. Translation gives CASSSWGTGSYEQYF.

The gene calls are TRBV5-1 and TRBJ2-1; TRBD2 matches at 8 bases. J lost 7 bases, V lost 4 bases, and 10 bases had no gene match. Germline V gene data show CDR1 as SGHRS and CDR2 as YFSETQ. This CDR3 comprises 15 residues. CDR3 in DNA: TGCGCCAGCAGCGAGAGCGGGAGTGGTGGTAATGAGCAGTTCTTC. Translation gives CASSESGSGGNEQFF.

The rearrangement links TRBV7-3 to TRBJ1-1; tentative D call: TRBD1 (6 bases). CDR1 is SGHTA, CDR2 FQGTGA, per germline. The V end lost 2 bases, the J end lost 5 bases, and 12 bases lay between the germline ends. The CDR3 runs to 14 residues. The CDR3 bases are TGTGCCAGCAGCTTACAGGGGTATTTGACTGAAGCTTTCTTT. It codes for CASSLQGYLTEAFF.

In its sample, this clone was seen once. The CDR3 region is CASSLQGSYEQYF. CDR3 coding DNA: TGTGCCAGCAGCCTACAGGGATCCTACGAGCAGTACTTC. The chain is built from TRBV6-2 or TRBV6-3 and TRBJ2-7; D might be TRBD1 (6 bases). Germline V gene lookup returns CDR1 MNHEY and CDR2 SVGEGT. Trimming pared 6 bases from V and 1 base from J, leaving 10 bases between. The CDR3 extends over 13 amino acids.

The V and J genes are TRBV12-3 or TRBV12-4 and TRBJ1-1; D unclear. V gave up 5 bases and J gave up 5 bases, with 12 bases separating them. This CDR3 region has 13 residues. CDR3 sequence: CASSPGAGTEAFF. CDR3 DNA: TGTGCCAGCAGTCCCGGTGCGGGGACTGAAGCTTTCTTT.

The rearrangement links TRBV11-2 to TRBJ2-5, with no clear D. This CDR3 contains 17 residues. Looked up from germline, CDR1 is SGHAT and CDR2 is FQNNGV. With 5 bases removed from V and 3 bases from J, the gap between germline ends came to 22 bases. In nucleotides, the CDR3 is TGTGCCAGCAGCCCGATAGCCTCGCGAGTTAGGGAAGAGACCCAGTACTTC. It encodes CASSPIASRVREETQYF.